Given below is one TCR beta chain in context. The antigen remains unidentified. Germline V gene sequence: CDR1 MRHNA, CDR2 SNTAGT. CDR3 length equals 15 residues. The junction had 12 bases not matched to a gene; V was cut back by 6 bases and J by 9 bases. The entry originates in a study of T cell responses to AZD1222 COVID-19 vaccine. The wider study: Timing groups of about 4 and about 12 weeks for second doses were pooled. Study results and limitations: Baseline seropositives among AZD1222 recipients totaled only 5 or 6. Vaccine-associated CD4 TCRs spanned spike, dominant at 160-218 and 743-854.

Profiled with immunoSEQ multiplex PCR; TCRdb holds only in-frame clones, not every one. The data hold around 150,000 clones, with about nine tenths observed a single time. The chain carries TRBV6-4 and TRBJ2-1, with TRBD2 identical over 9 bases. Sequences were derived from peripheral blood, sampled on day 0 of AZD1222 vaccination. The sequence was collected from an adult in good health. CDR3 DNA sequence: TGTGCCAGCAGGGCAAATAGCGGGAGTGTTAGTGAGCAGTTCTTC. It yields the protein CASRANSGSVSEQFF.